This TCR beta chain came from a study of blood T cell repertoires in COVID-19. On the study more broadly: Sites in the United States, Italy and Spain provided acute and convalescent COVID-19 samples. Sources were T cells, B-cell-depleted T cells, or PBMCs; the material itself was cDNA or gDNA.

Original methodology: Reference gene primer amplification in the assay estimated nucleated cell counts. Assay used: immunoSEQ multiplex PCR; TCRdb lists only in-frame clones, some missing. The D gene and trimming were derived from the DNA, and the V and J assignments and clone size from that table. The repertoire holds a few hundred thousand clones, roughly 84% seen once, with roughly 1.4% in the top ten. The trim removed 4 bases at V and 2 bases at J, leaving 6 bases unmatched. The CDR3 extends over 16 amino acids. CDR1 is SGHRS, CDR2 YFSETQ, per germline. The chain carries TRBV5-1 and TRBJ2-3; 11 bases align to TRBD2. The source material was peripheral blood. The clonotype was recovered from a woman in her thirties or forties who had recovered from COVID-19. In DNA form, the CDR3 reads TGCGCCAGCAGCGCACTAGCGGGGGTGAACACAGATACGCAGTATTTT. As protein: CASSALAGVNTDTQYF.